A selection of T cell receptor beta chains follows, all from one sample in a study of T cell changes during pregnancy in multiple sclerosis. TCRdb's copy holds only in-frame clones and misses some; the assay was immunoSEQ multiplex PCR. The repertoire includes under 75,000 clones, around nine tenths of them detected once, and roughly 1.5% sits in the top ten. Sequences were derived from peripheral blood, sampled in the third trimester of pregnancy. The receptor source for this set is a female donor in good health, enrolled as a control in a pregnancy study. CDR3s include the opening cysteine and the closing phenylalanine or tryptophan. Each record gives: clone size, J gene, V gene, CDR3 length, D gene, CDR3 protein, CDR3 DNA. The D gene is left open where the match is weak. Size is omitted from some rows. Given values are once, few, many or a class for expanded clones.

clone_size: NA
j_call: TRBJ1-5
v_call: TRBV30
cdr3_length: 13
d_call: TRBD1
cdr3_aa: CASSKGASQPQHF
cdr3_nt: TGTGCCTCGAGTAAGGGGGCAAGTCAGCCCCAGCATTTT

clone_size: NA
j_call: TRBJ2-1
v_call: TRBV5-1
cdr3_length: 16
d_call: TRBD2
cdr3_aa: CASKYQAGGSYNEQFF
cdr3_nt: TGCGCCAGCAAGTATCAAGCGGGGGGGTCCTACAATGAGCAGTTCTTC

clone_size: NA
j_call: TRBJ1-5
v_call: TRBV6-6
cdr3_length: 14
d_call: NA
cdr3_aa: CASGQVSTDQPQHF
cdr3_nt: TGTGCCAGCGGCCAGGTCTCCACAGATCAGCCCCAGCATTTT

clone_size: NA
j_call: TRBJ2-5
v_call: TRBV18
cdr3_length: 13
d_call: NA
cdr3_aa: CASSPGTQETQYF
cdr3_nt: TGTGCCAGCTCACCGGGGACTCAAGAGACCCAGTACTTC

clone_size: NA
j_call: TRBJ1-2
v_call: TRBV5-1
cdr3_length: 14
d_call: TRBD1
cdr3_aa: CASSYPGTGLGYTF
cdr3_nt: TGCGCCAGCAGCTACCCCGGGACAGGGCTCGGCTACACCTTC

clone_size: NA
j_call: TRBJ1-6
v_call: TRBV6-1
cdr3_length: 13
d_call: TRBD1
cdr3_aa: CASRGGTGSPLHF
cdr3_nt: TGTGCCAGCAGAGGGGGCACAGGTTCACCCCTCCACTTT

clone_size: NA
j_call: TRBJ1-1
v_call: TRBV14
cdr3_length: 13
d_call: NA
cdr3_aa: CASSQGRGLEAFF
cdr3_nt: TGTGCCAGCAGCCAAGGAAGGGGACTTGAAGCTTTCTTT

clone_size: NA
j_call: TRBJ2-6
v_call: TRBV4-2
cdr3_length: 20
d_call: TRBD1
cdr3_aa: CASSQHLLTGGGSGANVLTF
cdr3_nt: TGTGCCAGCAGCCAACACCTCTTGACAGGGGGCGGTTCTGGGGCCAACGTCCTGACTTTC

clone_size: once
j_call: TRBJ2-5
v_call: TRBV11-2
cdr3_length: 14
d_call: TRBD2
cdr3_aa: CASSISGVGETQYF
cdr3_nt: TGTGCCAGCAGCATTAGCGGGGTGGGGGAGACCCAGTACTTC

clone_size: NA
j_call: TRBJ2-5
v_call: TRBV20-1
cdr3_length: 10
d_call: NA
cdr3_aa: CSALRETQYF
cdr3_nt: TGCAGTGCGCTGCGGGAGACCCAGTACTTC

clone_size: few
j_call: TRBJ1-5
v_call: TRBV5-5
cdr3_length: 13
d_call: TRBD1
cdr3_aa: CASSKDRDQPQHF
cdr3_nt: TGTGCCAGCAGCAAAGACAGGGATCAGCCCCAGCATTTT

clone_size: NA
j_call: TRBJ2-7
v_call: TRBV4-3
cdr3_length: 15
d_call: TRBD1
cdr3_aa: CASSQGFGTGNEQYF
cdr3_nt: TGCGCCAGCAGCCAAGGGTTTGGGACAGGGAACGAGCAGTACTTC

clone_size: few
j_call: TRBJ1-5
v_call: TRBV7-9
cdr3_length: 12
d_call: NA
cdr3_aa: CASSLQNQPQHF
cdr3_nt: TGTGCCAGCAGCTTACAAAATCAGCCCCAGCATTTT

clone_size: once
j_call: TRBJ2-1
v_call: TRBV15
cdr3_length: 13
d_call: NA
cdr3_aa: CATSRVGWNEQFF
cdr3_nt: TGTGCCACCAGCAGAGTCGGGTGGAATGAGCAGTTCTTC

clone_size: NA
j_call: TRBJ2-5
v_call: TRBV18
cdr3_length: 13
d_call: TRBD1
cdr3_aa: CASTGTAQETQYF
cdr3_nt: TGTGCCAGCACCGGGACAGCCCAAGAGACCCAGTACTTC

clone_size: NA
j_call: TRBJ1-1
v_call: TRBV28
cdr3_length: 15
d_call: NA
cdr3_aa: CASSPHTGFDTEAFF
cdr3_nt: TGTGCCAGCAGCCCTCATACAGGGTTCGACACTGAAGCTTTCTTT

clone_size: NA
j_call: TRBJ1-2
v_call: TRBV12-5
cdr3_length: 13
d_call: NA
cdr3_aa: CASGHGPRDGYTF
cdr3_nt: TGTGCTAGTGGTCACGGGCCCAGGGATGGCTACACCTTC

clone_size: NA
j_call: TRBJ1-2
v_call: TRBV7-3
cdr3_length: 14
d_call: NA
cdr3_aa: CASRTEGVHYGYTF
cdr3_nt: TGTGCCAGCAGAACAGAAGGTGTTCACTATGGCTACACCTTC

clone_size: NA
j_call: TRBJ2-7
v_call: TRBV7-2
cdr3_length: 15
d_call: NA
cdr3_aa: CASSLDPQPAYEQYF
cdr3_nt: TGTGCCAGCAGCTTAGACCCACAGCCCGCCTACGAGCAGTACTTC

clone_size: NA
j_call: TRBJ1-6
v_call: TRBV27
cdr3_length: 12
d_call: NA
cdr3_aa: CASSSDRQSLHF
cdr3_nt: TGTGCCAGCAGTTCGGACAGACAGTCCCTCCACTTT

clone_size: NA
j_call: TRBJ2-3
v_call: TRBV4-2
cdr3_length: 19
d_call: TRBD2
cdr3_aa: CASSQTPGLAGGLDDTQYF
cdr3_nt: TGTGCCAGCAGCCAAACACCGGGACTAGCGGGGGGGCTTGATGATACGCAGTATTTT

clone_size: NA
j_call: TRBJ2-3
v_call: TRBV7-2
cdr3_length: 14
d_call: TRBD2
cdr3_aa: CASSPGLASDTQYF
cdr3_nt: TGTGCCAGCAGCCCGGGACTAGCGTCTGATACGCAGTATTTT

clone_size: NA
j_call: TRBJ2-7
v_call: TRBV9
cdr3_length: 13
d_call: TRBD2
cdr3_aa: CASGGGAIYEQYF
cdr3_nt: TGTGCCAGTGGCGGGGGTGCAATCTACGAGCAGTACTTC

clone_size: NA
j_call: TRBJ1-2
v_call: TRBV5-1
cdr3_length: 15
d_call: TRBD1
cdr3_aa: CASRDRVGANYGYTF
cdr3_nt: TGCGCCAGCAGGGACAGGGTAGGGGCTAACTATGGCTACACCTTC

clone_size: NA
j_call: TRBJ2-7
v_call: TRBV15
cdr3_length: 14
d_call: NA
cdr3_aa: CATSRDVPTYEQYF
cdr3_nt: TGTGCCACCAGCAGAGATGTCCCTACCTACGAGCAGTACTTC

clone_size: NA
j_call: TRBJ1-2
v_call: TRBV4-3
cdr3_length: 15
d_call: TRBD1
cdr3_aa: CASSLRTGDNYGYTF
cdr3_nt: TGCGCCAGCAGCCTCCGGACAGGGGATAACTATGGCTACACCTTC

clone_size: NA
j_call: TRBJ2-3
v_call: TRBV9
cdr3_length: 13
d_call: NA
cdr3_aa: CASSVERKDTQYF
cdr3_nt: TGTGCCAGCAGCGTAGAGAGAAAAGATACGCAGTATTTT

clone_size: NA
j_call: TRBJ1-1
v_call: TRBV25-1
cdr3_length: 14
d_call: NA
cdr3_aa: CASSEPGQLTEAFF
cdr3_nt: TGTGCCAGCAGTGAACCCGGACAGCTCACTGAAGCTTTCTTT

clone_size: once
j_call: TRBJ2-2
v_call: TRBV18
cdr3_length: 16
d_call: NA
cdr3_aa: CASSPPTQGNTGELFF
cdr3_nt: TGTGCCAGCTCACCACCTACCCAGGGGAACACCGGGGAGCTGTTTTTT

clone_size: NA
j_call: TRBJ1-1
v_call: TRBV28
cdr3_length: 16
d_call: NA
cdr3_aa: CASSETNRELDTEAFF
cdr3_nt: TGTGCCAGCAGTGAAACGAACAGGGAATTAGACACTGAAGCTTTCTTT

clone_size: NA
j_call: TRBJ2-1
v_call: TRBV7-2
cdr3_length: 16
d_call: TRBD1
cdr3_aa: CASSLGGTANYNEQFF
cdr3_nt: TGTGCCAGCAGCTTAGGTGGGACAGCTAATTACAATGAGCAGTTCTTC

clone_size: NA
j_call: TRBJ1-3
v_call: TRBV28
cdr3_length: 15
d_call: TRBD1
cdr3_aa: CASSPTGGNGNTIYF
cdr3_nt: TGTGCCAGCAGCCCGACAGGGGGCAATGGAAACACCATATATTTT

clone_size: NA
j_call: TRBJ1-1
v_call: TRBV18
cdr3_length: 16
d_call: TRBD1
cdr3_aa: CASSPPTAGGTTEAFF
cdr3_nt: TGTGCCAGCTCACCTCCGACGGCAGGGGGGACCACTGAAGCTTTCTTT

clone_size: once
j_call: TRBJ1-5
v_call: TRBV9
cdr3_length: 14
d_call: TRBD1
cdr3_aa: CASNRGGFDQPQHF
cdr3_nt: TGTGCCAGCAACAGGGGGGGGTTCGATCAGCCCCAGCATTTT

clone_size: NA
j_call: TRBJ1-1
v_call: TRBV5-6
cdr3_length: 13
d_call: NA
cdr3_aa: CASSLGGAPEAFF
cdr3_nt: TGTGCCAGCAGCTTGGGGGGAGCCCCTGAAGCTTTCTTT

clone_size: NA
j_call: TRBJ1-1
v_call: TRBV6-6
cdr3_length: 16
d_call: NA
cdr3_aa: CASSYGGGVGNTEAFF
cdr3_nt: TGTGCCAGCAGTTACGGCGGGGGGGTCGGAAACACTGAAGCTTTCTTT

clone_size: NA
j_call: TRBJ2-7
v_call: TRBV12-5
cdr3_length: 14
d_call: NA
cdr3_aa: CASGLEAGPYEQYF
cdr3_nt: TGTGCTAGTGGTTTGGAGGCAGGGCCCTACGAGCAGTACTTC

clone_size: NA
j_call: TRBJ2-3
v_call: TRBV19
cdr3_length: 14
d_call: NA
cdr3_aa: CASRDTGNTDTQYF
cdr3_nt: TGTGCCAGTAGGGATACGGGAAACACAGATACGCAGTATTTT

clone_size: NA
j_call: TRBJ2-5
v_call: TRBV7-9
cdr3_length: 12
d_call: NA
cdr3_aa: CASRSSAETQYF
cdr3_nt: TGTGCCAGCAGGTCCAGTGCAGAGACCCAGTACTTC

clone_size: NA
j_call: TRBJ1-4
v_call: TRBV27
cdr3_length: 15
d_call: TRBD1
cdr3_aa: CASSPVAGGWEKLFF
cdr3_nt: TGTGCCAGCAGTCCCGTAGCAGGGGGCTGGGAAAAACTGTTTTTT

clone_size: NA
j_call: TRBJ1-2
v_call: TRBV4-3
cdr3_length: 13
d_call: NA
cdr3_aa: CASSQGQVSGYTF
cdr3_nt: TGCGCCAGCAGCCAAGGACAGGTTTCTGGCTACACCTTC

clone_size: NA
j_call: TRBJ2-1
v_call: TRBV4-3
cdr3_length: 16
d_call: TRBD2
cdr3_aa: CASSQEWRGGTNEQFF
cdr3_nt: TGCGCCAGCAGCCAAGAATGGCGGGGGGGCACAAATGAGCAGTTCTTC

clone_size: NA
j_call: TRBJ1-6
v_call: TRBV4-3
cdr3_length: 15
d_call: NA
cdr3_aa: CASSQEAKPLPPLHF
cdr3_nt: TGCGCCAGCAGCCAGGAGGCTAAACCCCTTCCACCCCTCCACTTT

clone_size: NA
j_call: TRBJ2-1
v_call: TRBV9
cdr3_length: 15
d_call: NA
cdr3_aa: CASSVRWSSYNEQFF
cdr3_nt: TGTGCCAGCAGCGTAAGGTGGAGCTCCTACAATGAGCAGTTCTTC

clone_size: NA
j_call: TRBJ2-3
v_call: TRBV4-3
cdr3_length: 18
d_call: TRBD2
cdr3_aa: CASSQDATSGTFTDTQYF
cdr3_nt: TGCGCCAGCAGCCAAGATGCGACTAGCGGGACCTTCACAGATACGCAGTATTTT

clone_size: NA
j_call: TRBJ1-1
v_call: TRBV29-1
cdr3_length: 11
d_call: NA
cdr3_aa: CSVRGNTEAFF
cdr3_nt: TGCAGCGTTAGAGGGAACACTGAAGCTTTCTTT

clone_size: NA
j_call: TRBJ1-3
v_call: TRBV5-1
cdr3_length: 15
d_call: NA
cdr3_aa: CASSYTADSGNTIYF
cdr3_nt: TGCGCCAGCAGCTACACAGCTGACTCTGGAAACACCATATATTTT

clone_size: NA
j_call: TRBJ1-2
v_call: TRBV2
cdr3_length: 16
d_call: NA
cdr3_aa: CASREPGVQNLWSYTF
cdr3_nt: TGTGCCAGCAGAGAACCCGGGGTTCAAAACCTATGGAGCTACACCTTC

clone_size: NA
j_call: TRBJ2-7
v_call: TRBV7-3
cdr3_length: 14
d_call: TRBD1
cdr3_aa: CASSPAGTGYEQYF
cdr3_nt: TGTGCCAGCAGCCCCGCCGGGACAGGGTACGAGCAGTACTTC

clone_size: NA
j_call: TRBJ1-1
v_call: TRBV6-6
cdr3_length: 15
d_call: NA
cdr3_aa: CASSPWEGSDTEAFF
cdr3_nt: TGTGCCAGCAGTCCTTGGGAGGGATCGGACACTGAAGCTTTCTTT

clone_size: NA
j_call: TRBJ2-2
v_call: TRBV19
cdr3_length: 16
d_call: TRBD1
cdr3_aa: CASINLGQGESGELFF
cdr3_nt: TGTGCCAGTATCAATTTAGGACAGGGCGAGAGCGGGGAGCTGTTTTTT

clone_size: NA
j_call: TRBJ2-7
v_call: TRBV4-3
cdr3_length: 16
d_call: TRBD1
cdr3_aa: CASSQEVRTGFYEQYF
cdr3_nt: TGCGCCAGCAGCCAAGAAGTTAGGACAGGGTTCTACGAGCAGTACTTC

clone_size: NA
j_call: TRBJ2-7
v_call: TRBV9
cdr3_length: 10
d_call: TRBD1
cdr3_aa: CASIEQGYVF
cdr3_nt: TGTGCCAGCATAGAACAGGGGTATGTCTTC

clone_size: NA
j_call: TRBJ2-1
v_call: TRBV4-3
cdr3_length: 14
d_call: TRBD1
cdr3_aa: CASSLQGQANEQFF
cdr3_nt: TGCGCCAGCAGCCTACAGGGACAGGCAAATGAGCAGTTCTTC

clone_size: once
j_call: TRBJ1-2
v_call: TRBV7-3
cdr3_length: 14
d_call: NA
cdr3_aa: CASSLTGTGYGYTF
cdr3_nt: TGTGCCAGCAGCTTAACGGGTACAGGGTATGGCTACACCTTC

clone_size: few
j_call: TRBJ2-7
v_call: TRBV4-1
cdr3_length: 15
d_call: TRBD1
cdr3_aa: CASSQDDRGDYEQYF
cdr3_nt: TGCGCCAGCAGCCAAGACGACAGGGGAGACTACGAGCAGTACTTC

clone_size: NA
j_call: TRBJ2-3
v_call: TRBV19
cdr3_length: 14
d_call: TRBD1
cdr3_aa: CASSRQGARDTQYF
cdr3_nt: TGTGCCAGTAGTAGGCAGGGGGCGCGAGATACGCAGTATTTT

clone_size: NA
j_call: TRBJ1-2
v_call: TRBV9
cdr3_length: 12
d_call: NA
cdr3_aa: CASRYGNYGYTF
cdr3_nt: TGTGCCAGCAGGTACGGGAACTATGGCTACACCTTC

clone_size: NA
j_call: TRBJ2-7
v_call: TRBV6-1
cdr3_length: 13
d_call: NA
cdr3_aa: CASSVQQVAKGYF
cdr3_nt: TGTGCCAGCAGTGTTCAACAGGTGGCGAAGGGGTACTTC

clone_size: NA
j_call: TRBJ2-5
v_call: TRBV4-1
cdr3_length: 17
d_call: TRBD2
cdr3_aa: CASSHGAAGGLQETQYF
cdr3_nt: TGCGCCAGCAGCCATGGTGCAGCGGGGGGGCTCCAAGAGACCCAGTACTTC